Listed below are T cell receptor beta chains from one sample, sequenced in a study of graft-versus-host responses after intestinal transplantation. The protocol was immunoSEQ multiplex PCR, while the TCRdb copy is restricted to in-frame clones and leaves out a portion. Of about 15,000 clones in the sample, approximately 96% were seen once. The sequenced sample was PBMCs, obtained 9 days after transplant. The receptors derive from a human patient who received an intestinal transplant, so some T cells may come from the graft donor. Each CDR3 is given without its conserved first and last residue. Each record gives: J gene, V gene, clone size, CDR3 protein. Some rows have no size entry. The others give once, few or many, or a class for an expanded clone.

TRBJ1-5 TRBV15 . ATRTDRGGNQPQH
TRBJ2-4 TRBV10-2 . ASRGRWENIQY
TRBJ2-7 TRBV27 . ASSPNRGTPYEQY
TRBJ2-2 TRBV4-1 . ASSLISLQGELF
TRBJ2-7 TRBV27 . ASSSTRDRIPYEQY
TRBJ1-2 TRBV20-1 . RLDTPGYT
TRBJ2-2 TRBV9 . ASSVVSPGELF
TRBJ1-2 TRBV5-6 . ASSLYEQGIPGGYYGYT
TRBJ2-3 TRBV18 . ASSPPHSGGHTQY
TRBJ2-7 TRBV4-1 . ASSQPGLNYEQY
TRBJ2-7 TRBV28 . ASSFNVGLRSGSKY
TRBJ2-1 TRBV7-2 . ASSRFPGREF
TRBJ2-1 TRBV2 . ASRGTVSYNEQF
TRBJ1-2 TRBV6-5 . ASSYSGYGYT
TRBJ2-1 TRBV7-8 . ASSPTAGTDNEQF
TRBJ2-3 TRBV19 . ASSIDRDTNAEVDTQY
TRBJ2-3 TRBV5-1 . ASSLRLPRGTDTQY
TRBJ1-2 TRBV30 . AWGTGTAVLLWGYT
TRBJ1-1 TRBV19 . ATRQGSEAF
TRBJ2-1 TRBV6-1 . ASRSGGRVYNEQF
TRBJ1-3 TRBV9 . ASSVGDGTIY
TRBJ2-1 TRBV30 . AWSGSGVRGQF
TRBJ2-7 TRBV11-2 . ASSPDRGREHEQY
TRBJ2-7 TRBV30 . AWSVPGLAGGYEQY
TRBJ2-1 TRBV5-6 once ASSPGTLGYNEQF
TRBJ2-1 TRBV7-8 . ASSLGGSEQF
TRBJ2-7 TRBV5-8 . ASSFRRSRYEQY
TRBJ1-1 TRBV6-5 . ASSKGTGRTEAF
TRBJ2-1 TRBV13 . ASSLGRAEGQF
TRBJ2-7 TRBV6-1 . ASKAGKPYEQY
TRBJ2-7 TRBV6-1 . ASRPGQGLYEQY
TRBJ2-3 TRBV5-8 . ASSPGGAADTQY
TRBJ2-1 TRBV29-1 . SASAGVGVNEQF
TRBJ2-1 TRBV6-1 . ASSEEGLAGNGNNEQF
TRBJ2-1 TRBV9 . ASSAIGLGPNNEQF
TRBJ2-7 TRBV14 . ASSQGGIEQY
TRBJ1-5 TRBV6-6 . ASSNTGGDQPQH
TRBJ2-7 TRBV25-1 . ASSEFQRGQDEQY
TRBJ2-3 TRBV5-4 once ASSTLAGGRTDTQY
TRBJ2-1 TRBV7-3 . ASSPSGGRLNIFNEQF
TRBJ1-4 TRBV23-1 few ASSREVRCEKLF
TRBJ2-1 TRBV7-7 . ASRRPGQPTYNEQF
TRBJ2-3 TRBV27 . ASSSSGTWLGDTQY
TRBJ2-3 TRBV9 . ASSVDGSTDTQY